These T cell receptor beta chains were read from a single sample in a study of T-cell memory formation after mild COVID-19. A single record per CDR3 protein comes from TCRdb applying MiXCR to the 5' RACE reads. Of roughly 400,000 distinct CDR3 sequences listed, roughly 24% were seen once; the top ten hold around 8.1%. Input material: PBMCs or a T cell subset sorted from them (not recorded which). Receptor source: an adult woman who had mild COVID-19 (a few samples of this study predate the infection). Cell type and time point are not known. The CDR3 runs from the conserved cysteine through the conserved F or W. D genes are given only for firm matches. The size entry is marked missing in some rows and otherwise reads once, few, many or a size class.

TRBD2,few,TRBV3-1,TRBJ2-1,TGTGCCAGCAGCCAAGGCTTTGGGACTAGCGGGCGTTACAATGAGCAGTTCTTC,CASSQGFGTSGRYNEQFF
TRBD1,few,TRBV9,TRBJ2-1,TGTGCCAGCAGCCCCCACGGGACAGGGACCTACGGGAATGTCTTCGAGCAGTTCTTC,CASSPHGTGTYGNVFEQFF
-,many,TRBV15,TRBJ1-5,TGTGCCACCAGCAGTCTGGGAGGAAGCAATCAGCCCCAGCATTTT,CATSSLGGSNQPQHF
-,many,TRBV3-1,TRBJ2-7,TGTGCCAGCAGTCAGGGGCCCTACGAGCAGTACTTC,CASSQGPYEQYF
-,-,TRBV27,TRBJ2-1,TGTGCCAGCAGTTTAGAACAGGTACCCTCTTTTGGTGATGAGCAGTTCTTC,CASSLEQVPSFGDEQFF
TRBD1,many,TRBV6-2/TRBV6-3,TRBJ1-5,TGTGCCAGCAGCGTTACAGGGGAAGCTCAGCCCCAGCATTTT,CASSVTGEAQPQHF
-,few,TRBV5-1,TRBJ1-1,TGCGCCAGCAGCTTGGGGCAGCACTCGAACACTGAAGCTTTCTTT,CASSLGQHSNTEAFF
TRBD1,few,TRBV7-9,TRBJ2-4,TGTGCCAGCAGCAGACCCGTATTGGGACAGGGGAAAAGACAGGCCAAAAACATTCAGTACTTC,CASSRPVLGQGKRQAKNIQYF
-,many,TRBV4-2,TRBJ2-7,TGTGCCAGCAGCCCAGGGGGACTGAGCTCCTACGAGCAGTACTTC,CASSPGGLSSYEQYF
TRBD2,few,TRBV29-1,TRBJ2-1,TGCAGCGTTGAAGGCGGGAGGGCGGTTAATGAGCAGTTCTTC,CSVEGGRAVNEQFF
-,few,TRBV4-2,TRBJ1-2,TGTGCCAGCAGCCACGGACCAGGACAGCCCGGGGGTTACACCTTC,CASSHGPGQPGGYTF
TRBD2,-,TRBV6-1,TRBJ2-5,TGTGCCAGCACCCGCGGGAGGGCGAAAGAGACCCAGTACTTC,CASTRGRAKETQYF
-,few,TRBV3-1,TRBJ1-1,TGTGCCAGCAGCCAAGGGAGGGGAGGGATGAACACTGAAGCTTTCTTT,CASSQGRGGMNTEAFF
-,many,TRBV7-9,TRBJ1-1,TGTGCCAGCATGGAGGGGATGAACACTGAAGCTTTCTTT,CASMEGMNTEAFF
-,few,TRBV24-1,TRBJ2-2,TGTGCCACCAGTGATTTGGACGGCACCGGGGAGCTGTTTTTT,CATSDLDGTGELFF
-,-,TRBV9,TRBJ2-3,TGTGCCAGCAGCCTAGCAGGGGCGGGCTCCACAGATACGCAGTATTTT,CASSLAGAGSTDTQYF
-,-,TRBV6-2/TRBV6-3,TRBJ2-5,TGTGCCAGCAGCTACGCGGAGAGGGAGACCCAGTACTTC,CASSYAERETQYF
-,once,TRBV6-1,TRBJ1-6,TGTGCCAGCAGTGAAGCGTACGTCAGGGGAAATAATTCACCCCTCCACTTT,CASSEAYVRGNNSPLHF
-,few,TRBV24-1,TRBJ2-3,TGTGCCACCAGTGATCCGAACACAGATACGCAGTATTTT,CATSDPNTDTQYF
-,few,TRBV30,TRBJ1-1,TGTGCCTGGAGTTGGGGACCAAACACTGAAGCTTTCTTT,CAWSWGPNTEAFF